The 24 T cell receptor beta chains in this list originate from one sample, sequenced in a study of blood T cells in healthy people across ages. The second PCR ran about 6 to 11 cycles with a sample-barcoded 5' primer and J-beta primers. One entry per CDR3 protein results from TCRdb running MiXCR on the 5' RACE reads. The sample yields 500,000 to 700,000 distinct CDR3 sequences, less than 35% seen once. The sequencing sample was made of blood. The receptor source for this set is a woman aged 80 or over in good health.

This clonotype was observed a handful of times. The chain uses TRBV6-1 and TRBJ1-5; D may be TRBD1 (6 bases). This CDR3 is 18 amino acids long. Germline values: CDR1 MNHNS, CDR2 SASEGT. Trimming removed 4 bases at V and 0 bases at J, with 19 bases between. This CDR3 is CASSALPGQLYSNQPQHF. The CDR3 DNA reads TGTGCCAGCAGTGCCCTTCCGGGACAACTCTATAGCAATCAGCCCCAGCATTTT.

There are many counts of this clonotype. V and J are TRBV7-8 and TRBJ1-2; tentatively, D is TRBD1 (6 bases). The V gene lost 5 bases and the J gene lost 6 bases, with 13 bases spanning the gap. The CDR3 contains 13 residues. Germline CDR1 SGHVS, CDR2 FQNEAQ. The CDR3 DNA is TGTGCCAGCAGCCGAGGGACACGTCATGGCTACACCTTC. It specifies CASSRGTRHGYTF.

The chain carries TRBV29-1 and TRBJ1-1; tentative D call: TRBD1 (5 bases). CDR3 length equals 12 residues. The germline V and J ends were trimmed by 7 bases and 6 bases, with 15 bases remaining between them. The germline V gene has CDR1 SQVTM and CDR2 ANQGSEA. For the CDR3, the DNA is TGCAGCGGGGGGGGTTACGGCGCTGAAGCTTTCTTT. The encoded protein is CSGGGYGAEAFF. The full variable domain, its missing parts supplied by reference TRBV29-1 and TRBJ1-1, is SAVISQKPSRDICQRGTSLTIQCQVDSQVTMMFWYRQQPGQSLTLIATANQGSEATYESGFVIDKFPISRPNLTFSTLTVSNMSPEDSSIYLCSGGGYGAEAFFGQGTRLTVV.

Of note for this clonotype: Relative to the germline gene, one junction end is altered; a read error may explain this. The V gene is TRBV7-3, the J gene TRBJ2-7; TRBD1 or TRBD2 may be the D gene (7 bases each). CDR1 is SGHTA, CDR2 FQGTGA, per germline. The CDR3 consists of 14 residues. The CDR3 DNA reads as TGTGCCGGCAGCTTAGCAGGGGGGGAGGAGGCCCAGTACTTC. It is translated as CAGSLAGGEEAQYF.

In its sample, this clonotype was seen a few times. The chain recombines TRBV2 with TRBJ1-6; 8 nucleotides agree with TRBD1. CDR1 is SNHLY, CDR2 FYNNEI, per germline. The CDR3 spans 13 residues. The V segment lost 2 bases and the J segment 9 bases; nucleotides outside the gene matches: 0. CDR3 coding DNA: TGTGCCAGCAGTGAACAGGGGGCTTCACCCCTCCACTTT. This sequence encodes CASSEQGASPLHF.

The sample holds a few counts of this clonotype. The chain uses TRBV5-1 and TRBJ1-1, with TRBD1 matching over 7 bases. This CDR3 contains 13 residues. CDR1 and CDR2 (germline): SGHRS, YFSETQ. Trimming cost V 7 bases and J 6 bases; bases outside gene matches: 9. The DNA for the CDR3 is TGCGCCAGCGGACAGGTCATGGGCGCTGAAGCTTTCTTT. Protein: CASGQVMGAEAFF.

This clonotype has ten or more counts. V usage is TRBV6-6 and J usage is TRBJ2-7; 9 nucleotides match TRBD1. The germline gives CDR1 MNHNY, CDR2 SVGAGI (reference sequence). This CDR3 spans 12 amino acids. V lost 8 bases, J lost 5 bases, and 4 bases stayed unmatched. CDR3 nucleotides: TGTGCCAGCTGGGACAGGGCAAACGAGCAGTACTTC. Translating gives CASWDRANEQYF.

This clonotype was seen a handful of times. The likely explanation is a read error, given a far larger clone one base away. The V and J genes are TRBV5-1 and TRBJ1-1, with D tentatively TRBD1 (6 bases). V shed 0 bases and J shed 3 bases, with 6 bases lying between them. The CDR3 is 13 residues long. CDR1 and CDR2 from the germline V gene are SGHRS and YFSETQ. CDR3 sequence: CASSLGQDTEAFF. The CDR3 DNA reads TGCGCCAGCAGCTTGGGACAGGACACTGAAGCTTTCTTT.

A remark on this clonotype: Just one base apart from a much larger clone, this may be a read error. The chain employs TRBV2 and TRBJ2-3; D gene ambiguous. Germline CDR1 reads SNHLY; CDR2 reads FYNNEI. The CDR3 is 15 amino acids. The CDR3 region is CAGSAGRSSTDTQYF. The CDR3 coding sequence is TGTGCCGGCAGTGCTGGCCGATCTAGCACAGATACGCAGTATTTT.

On this clonotype itself: At one end the junction does not follow the germline gene, possibly because of a read error. This sequence joins TRBV6-1 and TRBJ1-1; no reliable D call. The CDR3 has 13 residues. Germline CDR1 is MNHNS and CDR2 is SASEGT. Here the CDR3 DNA reads TGTACCAGCAGTGTTATAATGAACACTGAAGCTTTCTTT. Amino acids: CTSSVIMNTEAFF.

This sequence joins TRBV20-1 and TRBJ1-5, with a tentative D call TRBD1 (6 bases). V dropped 6 bases and J dropped 2 bases, with 14 bases sitting between them. The CDR3 is 14 amino acids. Per the germline V gene, CDR1 is DFQATT and CDR2 is SNEGSKA (reference sequence). CDR3 nucleotide sequence: TGCAGTGCATCGACAGGAGGGGGCAATCAGCCCCAGCATTTT. Its protein product is CSASTGGGNQPQHF.

This clonotype was counted at least ten times. V usage is TRBV15 and J usage is TRBJ2-5; 9 bases align to TRBD1. Germline-derived CDR1 and CDR2 are LNHNV and YYDKDF (reference sequence). V shed 2 bases, J shed 5 bases, and the junction held 3 bases outside the gene matches. The CDR3 sequence is 14 residues long. The CDR3 sequence: CATSRLTGGETQYF. CDR3 DNA sequence: TGTGCCACCAGCAGATTGACAGGGGGGGAGACCCAGTACTTC.

Many counts were recorded for this clonotype. V gene TRBV30 combines with J gene TRBJ1-4, with a weak D call TRBD1 (5 bases). This CDR3 has 15 amino acids. The V gene lost 1 base and the J gene lost 8 bases, with 17 bases spanning the gap. Germline V gives CDR1 GTSNPN, CDR2 SVGIG (reference sequence). CDR3 amino acids: CAWSAGRIPGEKLFF. In nucleotides, the CDR3 is TGTGCCTGGAGTGCAGGGCGAATCCCGGGAGAAAAACTGTTTTTT. Full variable domain (remainder filled in from reference TRBV30 and TRBJ1-4): SQTIHQWPATLVQPVGSPLSLECTVEGTSNPNLYWYRQAAGRGLQLLFYSVGIGQISSEVPQNLSASRPQDRQFILSSKKLLLSDSGFYLCAWSAGRIPGEKLFFGSGTQLSVL.

This clonotype was counted at least ten times. J is TRBJ1-2 and V is TRBV12-3 or TRBV12-4, with D uncertain. The CDR3 extends over 20 amino acids. The V gene lost 5 bases and the J gene lost 6 bases, with 34 bases spanning the gap. The CDR3 protein is CASSVRTADSSMGGPNGYTF. The CDR3 bases are TGTGCCAGCAGTGTCAGGACGGCCGACTCTTCTATGGGAGGACCGAATGGCTACACCTTC.

In its sample, this clonotype was seen a few times. The V call is TRBV30, the J call TRBJ1-1; unclear D gene. V was shortened by 3 bases and J by 0 bases, with 5 bases between the two germline ends. CDR3 length: 12 residues. Germline lookup yields CDR1 GTSNPN and CDR2 SVGIG (reference sequence). The CDR3: CAWRYLNTEAFF. In DNA form, the CDR3 reads TGTGCCTGGAGATACTTGAACACTGAAGCTTTCTTT. The full variable domain, completed using reference TRBV30 and TRBJ1-1, is SQTIHQWPATLVQPVGSPLSLECTVEGTSNPNLYWYRQAAGRGLQLLFYSVGIGQISSEVPQNLSASRPQDRQFILSSKKLLLSDSGFYLCAWRYLNTEAFFGQGTRLTVV.

There are a few counts of this clonotype. Mismatch with germline at one junction end may stem from a read error. Here the CDR3 reads CASSIAGATTDAQYF. CDR3 coding DNA: TGTGCCAGCTCTATTGCGGGGGCCACCACAGATGCGCAGTATTTT. The V gene is TRBV12-3 or TRBV12-4, the J gene TRBJ2-3; perhaps TRBD2 as D (7 bases). The length of the CDR3 is 15 residues.

The gene calls are TRBV5-6 and TRBJ2-1, with D hard to call. The V and J ends lost 4 bases and 0 bases respectively, with 5 bases between them. CDR1 SGHDT and CDR2 YYEEEE come from the germline V gene. CDR3 length: 13 amino acids. DNA for the CDR3: TGTGCCAGCAGCCACGACTCCTACAATGAGCAGTTCTTC. Encoded protein: CASSHDSYNEQFF.

This clonotype appeared many times. The gene calls are TRBV29-1 and TRBJ1-2; D remains unclear. CDR1 is SQVTM and CDR2 is ANQGSEA in the germline V gene. The CDR3 is 10 amino acids. Trimming pared 6 bases from V and 5 bases from J, leaving 7 bases between. CDR3 bases: TGCAGCGTGACGGAGTATGGCTACACCTTC. Encoded protein: CSVTEYGYTF.

This clonotype was picked up many times. The V gene is TRBV2, the J gene TRBJ1-4; 7 bases are a match to TRBD1. V lost 5 bases to trimming and J lost 7 bases; unmatched junction nucleotides: 7. CDR1 and CDR2 (germline): SNHLY, FYNNEI. The CDR3 sequence is 14 residues long. CDR3 bases: TGTGCCAGCAGTCAGACAGGGCGGGGTGAAAAACTGTTTTTT. The encoded protein is CASSQTGRGEKLFF.

This clonotype was seen many times. The chain is built from TRBV5-1 and TRBJ2-1; D may be TRBD1 or TRBD2 (5 bases each). CDR1 SGHRS and CDR2 YFSETQ come from the germline V gene. The CDR3 length is 18 residues. V was clipped by 4 bases and J by 3 bases, with 23 bases between them. CDR3 nucleotides: TGCGCCAGCAGCCTCCAATCTGGGGGACCACCGGGCTACAATGAGCAGTTCTTC. Its translation: CASSLQSGGPPGYNEQFF.

This clonotype was found many times. V gene TRBV3-1 combines with J gene TRBJ1-1; D gene uncertain. CDR1 and CDR2 (germline): LGHDT, YNNKEL (reference sequence). Trimming shortened V by 4 bases and J by 1 base, and 22 bases separated the two germline ends. The CDR3 has 18 amino acids. This CDR3 reads CASSPSTGSLSTNTEAFF. In nucleotides, the CDR3 is TGTGCCAGCAGCCCTTCGACTGGCAGCCTGTCAACGAACACTGAAGCTTTCTTT.

The genes are TRBV5-1 and TRBJ1-1, with 9 bases matching TRBD1. CDR3 length: 15 residues. V was pared by 7 bases and J by 1 base, with 8 bases of the junction left unmatched. Germline assignment: CDR1 SGHRS and CDR2 YFSETQ. Here the CDR3 reads CASCPGQGKNTEAFF. In nucleotides, the CDR3 is TGCGCCAGCTGCCCGGGACAGGGAAAGAACACTGAAGCTTTCTTT.

Concerning this clonotype itself: This may arise from a read error, as a much more abundant clone is one base away. CDR3 nucleotide sequence: TGTGCCAGCAGCTTTACAGGGGGCCCTGGGGCCAGCGTCCTGACTTTC. Its protein is CASSFTGGPGASVLTF. The J gene is TRBJ2-6, the V gene TRBV7-8; 9 bases align to TRBD1. Germline V gene sequence: CDR1 SGHVS, CDR2 FQNEAQ. The CDR3 consists of 16 residues.

This clonotype has ten or more counts. This chain uses TRBV7-9 with TRBJ2-7; TRBD1 matches 8 bases. There are 16 residues in the CDR3. V lost 4 bases, J lost 3 bases, and 11 bases stayed unmatched. Germline CDR1 reads SEHNR; CDR2 reads FQNEAQ (reference sequence). The CDR3 loop is CASSSSDRGLYYEQYF. CDR3 bases: TGTGCCAGCAGCTCCTCCGACAGGGGACTTTACTACGAGCAGTACTTC.